This passage covers 27 T cell receptor beta chains from one sample sequenced in a study of CD8 T cells in ankylosing spondylitis. Points from the study as a whole: Ankylosing spondylitis blood seemed to carry a telltale TCR beta motif made of fewer than 10 highly homologous variants.

Each CDR3 protein gets one entry after TCRdb re-called the 5' RACE reads with MiXCR. The sample contains around 890,000 distinct CDR3 sequences, over 9.5% of which appear only once. No antigen has been identified for these receptors. Sequencing input: blood, either unsorted or a sorted T cell fraction (not recorded which). These TCRs come from a male donor with ankylosing spondylitis.

The table lists this clonotype with many counts. The chain employs TRBV11-2 and TRBJ2-2; weak D call: TRBD1 (6 bases). The CDR3 consists of 18 residues. Germline V gene lookup returns CDR1 SGHAT and CDR2 FQNNGV. Trimming took 3 bases from V and 3 from J, leaving 20 bases between them. The CDR3 region has the DNA TGTGCCAGCAGCTTTGGAACCAGACCAGAGGGGGACACCGGGGAGCTGTTTTTT. Amino acid sequence: CASSFGTRPEGDTGELFF.

V usage is TRBV6-2 or TRBV6-3 and J usage is TRBJ1-2, with TRBD1 matching 10 bases. The CDR3 has 16 residues. The V segment lost 6 bases and the J segment 4 bases; nucleotides outside the gene matches: 11. Per the germline V gene, CDR1 is MNHEY and CDR2 is SVGEGT. In DNA form, the CDR3 reads TGTGCCAGCAGCAGACAGGGGGCGAGGCTGTCCTATGGCTACACCTTC. This sequence encodes CASSRQGARLSYGYTF.

The chain recombines TRBV20-1 with TRBJ2-7; TRBD2 matches at 8 bases. With V trimmed by 4 bases and J by 4 bases, 18 bases remained unmatched. The CDR3 loop spans 17 amino acids. The germline V gene encodes CDR1 DFQATT and CDR2 SNEGSKA (reference sequence). CDR3 loop: CSATLPRGGLVAYEQYF. In nucleotides, the CDR3 is TGCAGTGCTACCCTACCTCGGGGGGGACTAGTGGCATACGAGCAGTACTTC.

This clonotype showed up many times. The genes are TRBV5-1 and TRBJ2-7; the D is unclear. Germline V lookup: CDR1 SGHRS, CDR2 YFSETQ. The CDR3 is 14 residues long. The V gene lost 0 bases and the J gene lost 3 bases, with 10 bases spanning the gap. This CDR3 reads CASSLGNTNYEQYF. CDR3 nucleotide sequence: TGCGCCAGCAGCTTGGGAAACACAAACTACGAGCAGTACTTC.

This clonotype was picked up many times. J is TRBJ1-2 and V is TRBV29-1; 9 nucleotides align to TRBD1. The CDR3 consists of 12 residues. Germline CDR1 and CDR2: SQVTM and ANQGSEA. Trimming took 8 bases from V and 4 from J; bases not matched to a gene: 5. In nucleotides, the CDR3 is TGCAGCACCGCGGACAGGGGCTATGGCTACACCTTC. It codes for CSTADRGYGYTF.

This clonotype was detected many times. V usage is TRBV20-1 and J usage is TRBJ2-1; D might be TRBD1 (5 bases). Germline lookup yields CDR1 DFQATT and CDR2 SNEGSKA (reference sequence). The CDR3 has 13 residues. The V and J ends lost 5 bases and 7 bases respectively, with 15 bases between them. Written as DNA, the CDR3 is TGCAGTGCTCCCGCGGCAGGGTCAAATGAGCAGTTCTTC. Its protein is CSAPAAGSNEQFF.

The chain joins TRBV18 to TRBJ2-4, with D maybe TRBD1 (6 bases). The CDR3 has 17 amino acids. V gave up 2 bases and J gave up 4 bases, with 18 bases separating them. Per germline, CDR1 KGHSH and CDR2 LQKENI. The CDR3 sequence: CASSPTPGTLVKNIQYF. DNA of the CDR3: TGTGCCAGCTCACCAACCCCCGGGACACTAGTTAAAAACATTCAGTACTTC.

This clonotype was seen a handful of times. The chain has TRBV20-1 and TRBJ2-7; tentative D call: TRBD1 (6 bases). CDR3 length equals 11 residues. CDR1 DFQATT and CDR2 SNEGSKA come from the germline V gene (reference sequence). The V end lost 3 bases, the J end lost 6 bases, and 9 bases lay between the germline ends. The CDR3 nucleotides are TGCAGTGCTAGCTCAGGGGTCGAGCAGTACTTC. Encoded protein: CSASSGVEQYF.

The chain couples TRBV28 to TRBJ2-1; TRBD2 matches 7 bases. Germline CDR1 MDHEN, CDR2 SYDVKM. The length of the CDR3 is 15 residues. With 7 bases clipped from V and 5 bases from J, the junction kept 11 bases outside the gene matches. CDR3 sequence: CASTQWASGNNEQFF. CDR3 sequence (DNA): TGTGCCAGCACCCAATGGGCTAGCGGAAACAATGAGCAGTTCTTC. Full variable domain (rest looked up from reference TRBV28 and TRBJ2-1): DVKVTQSSRYLVKRTGEKVFLECVQDMDHENMFWYRQDPGLGLRLIYFSYDVKMKEKGDIPEGYSVSREKKERFSLILESASTNQTSMYLCASTQWASGNNEQFFGPGTRLTVL.

Many counts were recorded for this clonotype. The chain has TRBV20-1 and TRBJ1-1; D not resolved. The CDR3 sequence is 11 residues long. The V and J ends lost 7 bases and 3 bases respectively, with 9 bases between them. The germline V gene encodes CDR1 DFQATT and CDR2 SNEGSKA (reference sequence). CDR3 in DNA: TGCAGTGTGTGGGCAGACACTGAAGCTTTCTTT. Amino acids: CSVWADTEAFF.

The genes are TRBV7-2 and TRBJ2-1, with 10 bases identical to TRBD1. Trimming took 2 bases from V and 7 from J; bases not matched to a gene: 11. Germline assignment: CDR1 SGHTA and CDR2 FQGNSA. The CDR3 consists of 17 residues. CDR3: CASSLRRPGQGINEQFF. DNA of the CDR3: TGTGCCAGCAGCTTACGACGTCCGGGACAGGGGATTAATGAGCAGTTCTTC.

This clonotype was detected only a few times. V gene TRBV20-1 combines with J gene TRBJ1-6; TRBD1 aligns across 8 bases. This CDR3 region has 13 residues. The V gene's germline CDR1 is DFQATT and CDR2 SNEGSKA (reference sequence). V lost 3 bases, J lost 9 bases, and 4 bases stayed unmatched. DNA of the CDR3: TGCAGTGCTAGCAGGGGGCGAAGTTCACCCCTCCACTTT. Translated, it gives CSASRGRSSPLHF.

This chain links TRBV28 with TRBJ1-4; 9 bases map to TRBD1. Per germline, CDR1 MDHEN and CDR2 SYDVKM. V shed 3 bases and J 8 bases; nucleotides not matched to a gene: 4. The CDR3 totals 14 residues. The DNA for the CDR3 is TGTGCCAGCAGTTTTTTGGACAGGGGAGAAAAACTGTTTTTT. Residues: CASSFLDRGEKLFF.

This clonotype was counted ten times or more. The rearrangement links TRBV20-1 to TRBJ1-1, with D hard to call. Germline CDR1 reads DFQATT; CDR2 reads SNEGSKA (reference sequence). Trimming pared 6 bases from V and 3 bases from J, leaving 11 bases between. This CDR3 is 12 amino acids long. In DNA form, the CDR3 reads TGCAGTGCCCCGAAATTAGACACTGAAGCTTTCTTT. Its translation is CSAPKLDTEAFF.

This clonotype was found a few times. The chain combines TRBV7-6 with TRBJ2-3; maybe TRBD1 (5 bases). The CDR3 spans 15 residues. The V end lost 5 bases, the J end lost 6 bases, and 18 bases lay between the germline ends. Germline values: CDR1 SGHVS, CDR2 FNYEAQ. The CDR3 loop is CASSRQTFLGDTQYF. The CDR3 bases are TGTGCCAGCAGCAGACAGACCTTTTTGGGGGATACGCAGTATTTT.

This clonotype was picked up a small number of times. V is TRBV18 and J is TRBJ2-7, with 12 bases aligning to TRBD1. The CDR3 is made up of 14 amino acids. V trimming: 6 bases; J trimming: 5 bases; junction bases outside the gene matches: 5. Germline V gives CDR1 KGHSH, CDR2 LQKENI. The DNA for the CDR3 is TGTGCCAGCTCCCAAGGGACAGGGGGCCACGAGCAGTACTTC. It yields the protein CASSQGTGGHEQYF.

V usage is TRBV4-2 and J usage is TRBJ2-7, with D perhaps given as TRBD1 or TRBD2 (5 bases each). The CDR3 is made up of 14 amino acids. The germline V gene has CDR1 LGHNA and CDR2 YNFKEQ. V shed 1 base and J shed 6 bases, with 13 bases lying between them. CDR3 sequence (DNA): TGTGCCAGCAGCCAAGTGGGGGTAGGCGTCGAGCAGTACTTC. Its translation is CASSQVGVGVEQYF.

The CDR3 bases are TGTGCCAGCACCCCACAGGGGGGGAACACTGAAGCTTTCTTT. Residues: CASTPQGGNTEAFF. This sequence joins TRBV2 and TRBJ1-1; 8 nucleotides agree with TRBD1. This CDR3 region has 14 residues. CDR1 is SNHLY, CDR2 FYNNEI, per germline. With 7 bases clipped from V and 1 base from J, the junction kept 5 bases outside the gene matches.

This clonotype turned up a few times. V and J are TRBV7-9 and TRBJ1-2, with 9 positions matching TRBD1. The CDR3 has 14 residues. CDR1 and CDR2 from the germline V gene are SEHNR and FQNEAQ (reference sequence). Trimming removed 5 bases from V and 4 bases from J; junction bases left unmatched: 5. DNA of the CDR3: TGTGCCAGCAGCCACTTACAGGGGGCCTATGGCTACACCTTC. Protein product: CASSHLQGAYGYTF.

J is TRBJ1-6 and V is TRBV7-2; D call uncertain. The V end was cut by 4 bases, the J end by 9 bases, with 13 bases between. This CDR3 spans 14 amino acids. The germline V gene has CDR1 SGHTA and CDR2 FQGNSA. CDR3 region: CASSSLMGFSPLHF. DNA for the CDR3: TGTGCCAGCAGCTCCCTTATGGGGTTTTCACCCCTCCACTTT.

This sequence joins TRBV29-1 and TRBJ1-2; the D gene is possibly TRBD1 (5 bases). This CDR3 is 14 amino acids long. The germline V gene has CDR1 SQVTM and CDR2 ANQGSEA. V was trimmed by 0 bases and J by 8 bases, leaving 16 bases between them. The CDR3 nucleotides read TGCAGCGTTGAAGAAGGGGCAGGGCGTGGGGGCTACACCTTC. Translated: CSVEEGAGRGGYTF.

This clonotype was counted at least ten times. V is TRBV20-1 and J is TRBJ2-7; D may match TRBD1 or TRBD2 (7 bases each). The CDR3 has 15 residues. CDR1 is DFQATT and CDR2 is SNEGSKA in the germline V gene (reference sequence). V was trimmed by 3 bases and J by 2 bases, leaving 17 bases between them. CDR3 amino acids: CSARRGLADAYEQYF. CDR3 DNA sequence: TGCAGTGCTAGGAGGGGGCTAGCGGATGCCTACGAGCAGTACTTC.

In this sample, this clonotype turned up a few times. The J gene is TRBJ2-7, the V gene TRBV19; 7 bases are shared with TRBD1. This CDR3 region has 14 residues. Trimming cost V 4 bases and J 3 bases; bases outside gene matches: 6. The germline CDR1 and CDR2 sequences are LNHDA and SQIVND (reference sequence). In nucleotides, the CDR3 is TGTGCCAGTAGTAAACAAGGGACAGACTACGAGCAGTACTTC. It translates to CASSKQGTDYEQYF.

The chain employs TRBV5-1 and TRBJ1-1; TRBD1 aligns across 8 bases. Per germline, CDR1 SGHRS and CDR2 YFSETQ. The CDR3 is made up of 16 amino acids. Unmatched junction bases numbered 6, after V lost 2 bases and J lost 0 bases. The chain's CDR3 is CASSFTTGVMNTEAFF. Here the CDR3 DNA reads TGCGCCAGCAGCTTTACGACAGGGGTTATGAACACTGAAGCTTTCTTT.

This clonotype has just a few counts. This may be a read error, as it is one base from a much larger clone. The V call is TRBV12-3 or TRBV12-4, the J call TRBJ2-3; possibly TRBD2 for D (5 bases). This CDR3 is 12 amino acids long. V lost 8 bases, J lost 0 bases, and 6 bases lay in between. The CDR3 reads CASGSSTDTQYF. The CDR3 bases are TGTGCCAGCGGGAGTAGCACAGATACGCAGTATTTT.

The chain carries TRBV5-6 and TRBJ2-1; either TRBD1 or TRBD2 may fit D (5 bases each). The germline V and J ends were trimmed by 3 bases and 0 bases, with 13 bases remaining between them. The V gene's germline CDR1 is SGHDT and CDR2 YYEEEE. This CDR3 has 16 residues. The CDR3 here is CASSSGTEISYNEQFF. CDR3 DNA: TGTGCCAGCAGCTCCGGGACGGAAATCTCCTACAATGAGCAGTTCTTC.

The chain uses TRBV20-1 and TRBJ1-6, with a possible D match to TRBD1 (5 bases). This CDR3 is built from 17 residues. The V gene lost 6 bases and the J gene lost 0 bases, with 18 bases spanning the gap. Germline CDR1 is DFQATT and CDR2 is SNEGSKA (reference sequence). CDR3 protein: CSAPRRGSGSYNSPLHF. The CDR3 DNA is TGCAGTGCGCCGCGAAGGGGTTCGGGCTCCTATAATTCACCCCTCCACTTT.